This TCR beta chain was captured by sequencing in a study of neoadjuvant nivolumab and ipilimumab in lung cancer. Overall study results and limits: Pretherapy blood TCR richness correlated positively with resected tumor richness. A small number of samples were TCR sequenced. TCR richness and clonality were higher in tumors than adjacent uninvolved lung.

Only one count was recorded for this clone. Its matching antigen is unknown. Method: immunoSEQ multiplex PCR; TCRdb's copy keeps in-frame clones and lacks some. The sample records 40,000 to 60,000 clones, approximately 90% being singletons. The CDR3 has 15 residues. V dropped 9 bases and J dropped 0 bases, with 16 bases sitting between them. The V gene's germline CDR1 is WNHNN and CDR2 SYGVQD (reference sequence). V usage is TRBV10-1 and J usage is TRBJ2-3; the D call may be TRBD1 or TRBD2 (5 bases each). The sequencing used blood, collected before neoadjuvant nivolumab, alone or with ipilimumab. The receptor was derived from an adult with non-small cell lung cancer. Some clones in this sample may be carry-over from other donors' samples. This CDR3 reads CARVGSGPSTDTQYF. The CDR3 DNA is TGCGCCAGAGTGGGATCGGGACCTAGCACAGATACGCAGTATTTT.